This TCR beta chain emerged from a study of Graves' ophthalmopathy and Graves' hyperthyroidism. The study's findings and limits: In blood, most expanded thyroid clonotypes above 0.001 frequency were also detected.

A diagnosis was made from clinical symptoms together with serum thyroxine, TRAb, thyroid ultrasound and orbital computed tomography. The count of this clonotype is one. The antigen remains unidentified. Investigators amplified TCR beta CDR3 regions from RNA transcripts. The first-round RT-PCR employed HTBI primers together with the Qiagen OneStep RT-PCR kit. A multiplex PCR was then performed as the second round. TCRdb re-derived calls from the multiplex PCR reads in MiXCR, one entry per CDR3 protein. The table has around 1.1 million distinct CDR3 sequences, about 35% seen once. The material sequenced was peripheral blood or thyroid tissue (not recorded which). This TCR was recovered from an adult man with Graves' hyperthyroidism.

CDR3 in amino acids: CASSLGVGASPHEQYF. The DNA of the CDR3 is TGTGCCAGCAGCTTAGGGGTAGGGGCTAGTCCCCACGAGCAGTACTTC. The rearrangement links TRBV7-8 to TRBJ2-7; D possibly corresponds to TRBD1 (5 bases). The CDR3 sequence is 16 residues long. Germline values: CDR1 SGHVS, CDR2 FQNEAQ. V was cut by 1 base and J by 5 bases, with 18 bases left in between. The complete variable domain, with remaining parts taken from reference TRBV7-8 and TRBJ2-7, reads GAGVSQSPRYKVAKRGQDVALRCDPISGHVSLFWYQQALGQGPEFLTYFQNEAQLDKSGLPSDRFFAERPEGSVSTLKIQRTQQEDSAVYLCASSLGVGASPHEQYFGPGTRLTVT.